These T cell receptor beta chains were read from a single sample in a study of OX40 agonist ivuxolimab in advanced cancers. Method: immunoSEQ multiplex PCR; TCRdb's copy keeps in-frame clones and lacks some. The repertoire holds roughly 100,000 clones, with about nine tenths as singletons. This sample comprised CD4+ or CD8+ T cells sorted from blood, obtained in a trial of the OX40 agonist ivuxolimab. Receptors originate from an adult with an advanced solid tumor such as melanoma, head and neck, liver or kidney cancer. Both conserved end residues are part of each CDR3. A D gene is named only where the DNA matches it firmly. Not all rows give a size; the values are once, few, many and, for expanded clones, a class.

.	TRBV4-1	TRBJ2-5	.	CASSQPQGRETQYF	TGCGCCAGCAGCCAACCCCAGGGGCGGGAGACCCAGTACTTC
.	TRBV14	TRBJ2-5	TRBD1	CASSEGSQGQETQYF	TGTGCCAGCAGCGAAGGCTCACAGGGGCAGGAGACCCAGTACTTC
.	TRBV6-1	TRBJ1-2	.	CASSVGVDNYGYTF	TGTGCCAGCAGTGTAGGGGTCGATAACTATGGCTACACCTTC
.	TRBV11-2	TRBJ1-2	.	CASSLDSGGPGAVYGYTF	TGTGCCAGCAGCTTAGATTCGGGGGGCCCCGGGGCCGTATATGGCTACACCTTC
.	TRBV6-1	TRBJ2-1	.	CASNFGHEQFF	TGTGCCAGCAACTTTGGACATGAGCAGTTCTTC
.	TRBV9	TRBJ2-6	TRBD1	CASSAVDRGRYGANVLTF	TGTGCCAGCAGCGCAGTAGACAGGGGGCGATATGGGGCCAACGTCCTGACTTTC
.	TRBV27	TRBJ2-5	.	CASSPIVGEETQYF	TGTGCCAGCAGTCCGATAGTGGGGGAAGAGACCCAGTACTTC
few	TRBV5-6	TRBJ2-1	.	CASSRGTGEQFF	TGTGCCAGCAGCAGAGGTACGGGCGAGCAGTTCTTC
.	TRBV7-8	TRBJ1-1	TRBD1	CASSSTGAAGTEAFF	TGTGCCAGCAGCTCCACAGGGGCGGCGGGGACTGAAGCTTTCTTT
.	TRBV9	TRBJ2-2	TRBD2	CASSVDGTSGRAITGELFF	TGTGCCAGCAGCGTAGATGGGACTAGCGGGAGGGCCATAACCGGGGAGCTGTTTTTT
.	TRBV2	TRBJ1-2	.	CASSEGTNYGYTF	TGTGCCAGCAGTGAAGGGACAAACTATGGCTACACCTTC
.	TRBV9	TRBJ1-5	.	CASSVVTGTRQPQHF	TGTGCCAGCAGCGTAGTCACAGGGACGAGACAGCCCCAGCATTTT
.	TRBV4-1	TRBJ1-3	.	CASSQDSASGNTIYF	TGCGCCAGCAGCCAAGATTCGGCCTCTGGAAACACCATATATTTT
.	TRBV4-1	TRBJ2-7	.	CASSRGTGDSYEQYF	TGCGCCAGCAGCCGGGGGACGGGCGACTCCTACGAGCAGTACTTC
.	TRBV29-1	TRBJ1-6	TRBD1	CSARGQGLDSPLHF	TGCAGCGCCCGGGGACAGGGCCTAGATTCACCCCTCCACTTT
few	TRBV7-3	TRBJ2-7	.	CASSPGDGPDEQYF	TGTGCCAGCAGCCCTGGAGATGGCCCTGACGAGCAGTACTTC
.	TRBV6-5	TRBJ1-6	.	CASRPQGTGNSPLHF	TGTGCCAGCAGACCCCAGGGGACGGGCAATTCACCCCTCCACTTT
.	TRBV6-1	TRBJ1-5	TRBD1	CASSRGQASNQPQHF	TGTGCCAGCAGCCGAGGACAGGCCAGCAATCAGCCCCAGCATTTT
.	TRBV11-2	TRBJ1-2	.	CASSLSGTAIYGYTF	TGTGCCAGCAGCTTAAGCGGGACGGCGATTTATGGCTACACCTTC
.	TRBV2	TRBJ2-3	.	CASYGLSAIGNTQYF	TGTGCCAGCTACGGTTTGTCGGCTATCGGAAATACGCAGTATTTT
.	TRBV7-8	TRBJ2-3	TRBD2	CASSPGLAGDGWADTQYF	TGTGCCAGCAGCCCCGGACTAGCGGGAGACGGTTGGGCAGATACGCAGTATTTT
.	TRBV5-6	TRBJ2-1	TRBD2	CASSERTSGRYNEQFF	TGTGCCAGCAGCGAGCGCACTAGCGGGCGCTACAATGAGCAGTTCTTC
.	TRBV6-5	TRBJ2-4	.	CASSYSVGGRHIQYF	TGTGCCAGCAGTTACTCAGTTGGAGGGAGGCACATTCAGTACTTC
.	TRBV29-1	TRBJ1-2	.	CSVEASKYTF	TGCAGCGTTGAAGCCAGCAAGTACACCTTC
.	TRBV7-9	TRBJ1-1	.	CASSPFLWGGENTEAFF	TGTGCCAGCAGCCCCTTTCTCTGGGGAGGGGAGAACACTGAAGCTTTCTTT
.	TRBV5-8	TRBJ2-7	TRBD2	CASSVVVGLAANEQYF	TGTGCCAGCAGCGTCGTCGTGGGACTAGCTGCGAACGAGCAGTACTTC
.	TRBV10-3	TRBJ2-7	.	CAILTPTYEQYF	TGTGCCATCTTGACTCCTACCTACGAGCAGTACTTC
.	TRBV28	TRBJ1-3	.	CASSFSSLRGGNTIYF	TGTGCCAGCAGTTTTAGTTCTCTGAGGGGCGGAAACACCATATATTTT
.	TRBV28	TRBJ2-2	.	CASSLGPNTGELFF	TGTGCCAGCAGTCTCGGGCCGAACACCGGGGAGCTGTTTTTT
.	TRBV4-1	TRBJ1-2	.	CASSQEVSSYGYTF	TGCGCCAGCAGCCAAGAAGTCTCCAGTTATGGCTACACCTTC
.	TRBV14	TRBJ1-1	.	CASSQDPGMAFF	TGTGCCAGCAGCCAAGATCCGGGTATGGCTTTCTTT
once	TRBV12-5	TRBJ2-7	.	CASGRNSYEQYF	TGTGCTAGTGGGAGGAATTCCTACGAGCAGTACTTC
.	TRBV30	TRBJ1-6	.	CAWSTTGMFSPLHF	TGTGCCTGGAGCACAACAGGGATGTTTTCACCCCTCCACTTT
.	TRBV7-8	TRBJ2-1	TRBD2	CASSLAMGLSANEQFF	TGTGCCAGCAGCTTAGCGATGGGACTATCGGCCAATGAGCAGTTCTTC
.	TRBV27	TRBJ2-3	TRBD1	CASSSPSQGGDRDTQYF	TGTGCCAGCAGTTCGCCCTCACAGGGGGGAGATAGAGATACGCAGTATTTT
.	TRBV5-1	TRBJ2-5	TRBD1	CASSRGQGKETQYF	TGCGCCAGCAGCCGGGGACAGGGAAAAGAGACCCAGTACTTC
.	TRBV27	TRBJ2-3	TRBD1	CASSLTGTGGTDTQYF	TGTGCCAGCAGTTTAACCGGGACAGGGGGAACAGATACGCAGTATTTT
.	TRBV28	TRBJ1-3	TRBD1	CASSLWGQEIGNTIYF	TGTGCCAGCAGTTTGTGGGGACAGGAGATTGGAAACACCATATATTTT
.	TRBV5-5	TRBJ2-2	.	CASSSNLSGELFF	TGTGCCAGCAGCTCCAACTTATCCGGGGAGCTGTTTTTT
.	TRBV4-2	TRBJ2-7	TRBD2	CASSLRPSLAGREQYF	TGTGCCAGCAGCCTCCGTCCCTCACTAGCGGGACGCGAGCAGTACTTC
.	TRBV7-9	TRBJ1-4	.	CASSLITNEKLFF	TGTGCCAGCAGCTTAATAACAAATGAAAAACTGTTTTTT
.	TRBV4-2	TRBJ2-7	.	CASSQERAIGYEQYF	TGTGCCAGCAGCCAAGAACGGGCTATAGGGTACGAGCAGTACTTC
.	TRBV6-5	TRBJ2-5	.	CASSYLARAKETQYF	TGTGCCAGCAGTTACCTAGCGCGGGCCAAAGAGACCCAGTACTTC
.	TRBV6-4	TRBJ2-1	TRBD2	CASSEAGGSYNEQFF	TGTGCCAGCAGTGAAGCGGGAGGCTCCTACAATGAGCAGTTCTTC
.	TRBV19	TRBJ2-2	.	CATCRDNFANTGELFF	TGTGCCACCTGCAGGGACAACTTCGCGAACACCGGGGAGCTGTTTTTT
few	TRBV5-6	TRBJ1-2	.	CASSFAYGYTF	TGTGCCAGCAGCTTTGCATATGGCTACACCTTC
.	TRBV29-1	TRBJ2-3	TRBD2	CSVEDPKVTSGSTDTQYF	TGCAGCGTTGAAGATCCGAAAGTGACTAGCGGGAGCACAGATACGCAGTATTTT
.	TRBV5-1	TRBJ2-1	TRBD2	CASSLTSGSPHEQFF	TGCGCCAGCAGCTTGACTAGCGGGAGTCCCCATGAGCAGTTCTTC